A selection of T cell receptor beta chains follows, all from one sample in a study of molecular identifiers for immune sequencing clone quantification. TCRdb passed the PCR reads through MiXCR, listing each CDR3 protein once. The sample includes hundreds of thousands of distinct CDR3 sequences, 25% of them seen just once. Sequences were obtained from naive CD8+ T cells from blood, with Jurkat cell RNA spiked in. Source of these receptors: a human donor in good health. Some libraries in this study had Jurkat cell RNA spiked in. Both conserved end residues are part of each CDR3. Fields, in order: J gene, D gene, V gene, clone size, CDR3 protein, CDR3 DNA. The D gene is left open where the match is weak. Not all rows give a size; the values are once, few, many and, for expanded clones, a class.

j_call: TRBJ1-1
d_call: NA
v_call: TRBV4-1
clone_size: NA
cdr3_aa: CASSQEPGADTEAFF
cdr3_nt: TGCGCCAGCAGCCAAGAACCGGGGGCGGACACTGAAGCTTTCTTT

j_call: TRBJ2-2
d_call: NA
v_call: TRBV29-1
clone_size: many
cdr3_aa: CRQGGPTGELFF
cdr3_nt: TGCAGGCAAGGAGGGCCCACCGGGGAGCTGTTTTTT

j_call: TRBJ1-1
d_call: NA
v_call: TRBV9
clone_size: many
cdr3_aa: CASSAGTATEAFF
cdr3_nt: TGTGCCAGCAGCGCAGGGACGGCAACGGAAGCTTTCTTT

j_call: TRBJ1-4
d_call: TRBD1
v_call: TRBV27
clone_size: many
cdr3_aa: CASNAGGPNEKLFF
cdr3_nt: TGTGCCAGCAACGCAGGGGGCCCTAATGAAAAACTGTTTTTT

j_call: TRBJ1-2
d_call: NA
v_call: TRBV11-2
clone_size: few
cdr3_aa: CASSSDRTFGYTF
cdr3_nt: TGTGCCAGCAGCTCGGATAGGACATTCGGCTACACCTTC

j_call: TRBJ1-5
d_call: TRBD1
v_call: TRBV27
clone_size: NA
cdr3_aa: CASSSNRGPPQPQHF
cdr3_nt: TGTGCCAGCAGTTCCAACAGGGGCCCCCCTCAGCCCCAGCATTTT

j_call: TRBJ2-3
d_call: TRBD2
v_call: TRBV4-1
clone_size: few
cdr3_aa: CASSQDPSGFTDTQYF
cdr3_nt: TGCGCCAGCAGCCAAGATCCTAGCGGGTTCACAGATACGCAGTATTTT

j_call: TRBJ2-3
d_call: TRBD2
v_call: TRBV7-2
clone_size: many
cdr3_aa: CASSLILADTDTQYF
cdr3_nt: TGTGCCAGCAGCTTAATTCTAGCGGACACAGATACGCAGTATTTT

j_call: TRBJ2-7
d_call: NA
v_call: TRBV27
clone_size: few
cdr3_aa: CASSSVASSYEQHF
cdr3_nt: TGTGCCAGCAGTTCCGTGGCGAGCTCCTACGAGCAGCACTTC

j_call: TRBJ2-3
d_call: TRBD2
v_call: TRBV20-1
clone_size: NA
cdr3_aa: CSARALDTSGGTDTQYF
cdr3_nt: TGCAGTGCTAGAGCGCTCGACACTAGCGGGGGCACAGATACGCAGTATTTT

j_call: TRBJ2-7
d_call: TRBD1
v_call: TRBV30
clone_size: few
cdr3_aa: CAWSHRGSYEQYF
cdr3_nt: TGTGCCTGGAGCCACAGGGGCTCCTACGAGCAGTACTTC

j_call: TRBJ1-5
d_call: NA
v_call: TRBV6-2/TRBV6-3
clone_size: many
cdr3_aa: CASRTTGTDQPQHF
cdr3_nt: TGTGCCAGCAGAACAACAGGGACCGATCAGCCCCAGCATTTT

j_call: TRBJ2-1
d_call: TRBD1
v_call: TRBV29-1
clone_size: NA
cdr3_aa: CSVAGTVVSNEQFF
cdr3_nt: TGCAGCGTAGCCGGGACAGTAGTATCCAATGAGCAGTTCTTC

j_call: TRBJ1-1
d_call: NA
v_call: TRBV14
clone_size: NA
cdr3_aa: CASRQETNTEAFF
cdr3_nt: TGTGCCAGCAGGCAAGAGACGAACACTGAAGCTTTCTTT

j_call: TRBJ2-7
d_call: TRBD1
v_call: TRBV20-1
clone_size: NA
cdr3_aa: CSANGQGLSYEQYF
cdr3_nt: TGCAGTGCGAACGGACAGGGACTGAGCTACGAGCAGTACTTC

j_call: TRBJ2-1
d_call: TRBD1
v_call: TRBV4-3
clone_size: NA
cdr3_aa: CASSLYRGSSYNEQLF
cdr3_nt: TGCGCCAGCAGCCTATACAGGGGGAGCTCCTACAATGAGCAGCTCTTC

j_call: TRBJ2-7
d_call: TRBD1
v_call: TRBV7-2
clone_size: many
cdr3_aa: CASSSDVGTGNYEQYF
cdr3_nt: TGTGCCAGCAGCTCCGACGTGGGGACAGGGAACTACGAGCAGTACTTC

j_call: TRBJ2-3
d_call: NA
v_call: TRBV4-1
clone_size: few
cdr3_aa: CASSQGVGGTSTDTQYF
cdr3_nt: TGCGCCAGCAGCCAAGGGGTCGGGGGAACTAGCACAGATACGCAGTATTTT

j_call: TRBJ2-4
d_call: NA
v_call: TRBV5-6
clone_size: NA
cdr3_aa: CASTGDTARKNIQYF
cdr3_nt: TGTGCCAGCACCGGGGACACGGCGCGCAAAAACATTCAGTACTTC

j_call: TRBJ2-3
d_call: NA
v_call: TRBV20-1
clone_size: many
cdr3_aa: CSAEDLGQNTDTQYF
cdr3_nt: TGCAGTGCTGAAGACCTAGGACAGAACACAGATACGCAGTATTTT

j_call: TRBJ1-1
d_call: NA
v_call: TRBV5-6
clone_size: many
cdr3_aa: CASSLAGHLGQGFEAFF
cdr3_nt: TGTGCCAGCAGCTTGGCAGGCCACCTGGGGCAGGGGTTTGAAGCTTTCTTT

j_call: TRBJ2-1
d_call: NA
v_call: TRBV7-2
clone_size: NA
cdr3_aa: CASSSTTGFNEQFF
cdr3_nt: TGTGCCAGCAGCTCAACCACCGGTTTCAATGAGCAGTTCTTC

j_call: TRBJ2-1
d_call: NA
v_call: TRBV2
clone_size: NA
cdr3_aa: CASSPAQKQPFNEQFF
cdr3_nt: TGTGCCAGCAGTCCCGCCCAGAAGCAGCCATTTAATGAGCAGTTCTTC

j_call: TRBJ2-3
d_call: NA
v_call: TRBV12-3/TRBV12-4
clone_size: NA
cdr3_aa: CASSFSGYGDTQYF
cdr3_nt: TGTGCCAGCAGTTTCTCAGGGTATGGAGATACGCAGTATTTT

j_call: TRBJ1-1
d_call: TRBD1
v_call: TRBV28
clone_size: few
cdr3_aa: CASSDRANTEAFF
cdr3_nt: TGTGCCAGCAGTGACAGGGCGAACACTGAAGCTTTCTTT

j_call: TRBJ2-7
d_call: TRBD1
v_call: TRBV27
clone_size: many
cdr3_aa: CASSPQGQGASSYEQYF
cdr3_nt: TGTGCCAGCAGCCCACAGGGACAGGGGGCTAGCTCCTACGAGCAGTACTTC

j_call: TRBJ2-7
d_call: NA
v_call: TRBV3-1
clone_size: many
cdr3_aa: CASSFIRDGEGF
cdr3_nt: TGTGCCAGCAGCTTCATTCGGGACGGAGAGGGCTTC

j_call: TRBJ1-6
d_call: NA
v_call: TRBV19
clone_size: few
cdr3_aa: CASSTQARNSPLHF
cdr3_nt: TGTGCCAGTAGTACCCAGGCACGTAATTCACCCCTCCACTTT

j_call: TRBJ2-5
d_call: NA
v_call: TRBV2
clone_size: NA
cdr3_aa: CASSEAWGAQETQYF
cdr3_nt: TGTGCCAGCAGTGAAGCATGGGGGGCCCAAGAGACCCAGTACTTC

j_call: TRBJ1-4
d_call: NA
v_call: TRBV4-3
clone_size: NA
cdr3_aa: CASSHTRRSNEKLFF
cdr3_nt: TGCGCCAGCAGCCATACGAGACGGTCTAATGAAAAACTGTTTTTT

j_call: TRBJ1-6
d_call: NA
v_call: TRBV2
clone_size: NA
cdr3_aa: CASRGRIGSPLHF
cdr3_nt: TGTGCCAGCAGAGGCCGGATAGGTTCACCCCTCCACTTT

j_call: TRBJ2-1
d_call: NA
v_call: TRBV29-1
clone_size: few
cdr3_aa: CSVDSGGYVNEQFF
cdr3_nt: TGCAGCGTTGATTCAGGGGGGTATGTCAATGAGCAGTTCTTC

j_call: TRBJ1-6
d_call: NA
v_call: TRBV20-1
clone_size: few
cdr3_aa: CSASRGENSPLHF
cdr3_nt: TGCAGTGCTAGTCGAGGGGAGAATTCACCCCTCCACTTT

j_call: TRBJ2-3
d_call: TRBD2
v_call: TRBV27
clone_size: few
cdr3_aa: CASRRPLRLGGTDTQYF
cdr3_nt: TGTGCCAGCAGAAGACCCTTGCGGTTGGGGGGGACAGATACGCAGTATTTT

j_call: TRBJ2-3
d_call: TRBD2
v_call: TRBV27
clone_size: NA
cdr3_aa: CASSTIAGAPDTRYF
cdr3_nt: TGTGCCAGCAGTACCATAGCGGGGGCCCCAGATACGCGGTATTTT

j_call: TRBJ2-7
d_call: NA
v_call: TRBV9
clone_size: few
cdr3_aa: CASSVGETAFYEQYF
cdr3_nt: TGTGCCAGCAGCGTAGGGGAGACAGCCTTCTACGAGCAGTACTTC

j_call: TRBJ2-2
d_call: NA
v_call: TRBV4-1
clone_size: few
cdr3_aa: CASSQVGGTNTGELFF
cdr3_nt: TGCGCCAGCAGCCAAGTAGGTGGAACGAACACCGGGGAGCTGTTTTTT

j_call: TRBJ2-1
d_call: NA
v_call: TRBV12-5
clone_size: few
cdr3_aa: CASGNWNYNEQFF
cdr3_nt: TGTGCTAGTGGGAACTGGAATTACAATGAGCAGTTCTTC

j_call: TRBJ1-1
d_call: NA
v_call: TRBV29-1
clone_size: NA
cdr3_aa: CSVGGVMNTAAFF
cdr3_nt: TGCAGCGTTGGGGGGGTCATGAACACTGCAGCTTTCTTT

j_call: TRBJ2-1
d_call: NA
v_call: TRBV4-3
clone_size: few
cdr3_aa: CASSQDEASEYNEQFF
cdr3_nt: TGCGCCAGCAGCCAAGATGAGGCTAGCGAGTACAATGAGCAGTTCTTC

j_call: TRBJ1-5
d_call: TRBD1
v_call: TRBV4-3
clone_size: few
cdr3_aa: CASSQDHDRGANQPQHF
cdr3_nt: TGCGCCAGCAGCCAAGACCATGACAGGGGCGCAAATCAGCCCCAGCATTTT

j_call: TRBJ2-3
d_call: NA
v_call: TRBV20-1
clone_size: many
cdr3_aa: CSARGSGAVYSTDTQYF
cdr3_nt: TGCAGTGCTAGAGGCAGCGGAGCCGTCTATAGCACAGATACGCAGTATTTT

j_call: TRBJ2-5
d_call: NA
v_call: TRBV11-2
clone_size: NA
cdr3_aa: CASSLRDPETQYF
cdr3_nt: TGTGCCAGCAGCTTAAGGGACCCAGAGACCCAGTACTTC

j_call: TRBJ1-5
d_call: NA
v_call: TRBV21-1
clone_size: many
cdr3_aa: CASSKEDKANQPQHF
cdr3_nt: TGTGCCAGCAGCAAAGAGGATAAAGCAAATCAGCCCCAGCATTTT